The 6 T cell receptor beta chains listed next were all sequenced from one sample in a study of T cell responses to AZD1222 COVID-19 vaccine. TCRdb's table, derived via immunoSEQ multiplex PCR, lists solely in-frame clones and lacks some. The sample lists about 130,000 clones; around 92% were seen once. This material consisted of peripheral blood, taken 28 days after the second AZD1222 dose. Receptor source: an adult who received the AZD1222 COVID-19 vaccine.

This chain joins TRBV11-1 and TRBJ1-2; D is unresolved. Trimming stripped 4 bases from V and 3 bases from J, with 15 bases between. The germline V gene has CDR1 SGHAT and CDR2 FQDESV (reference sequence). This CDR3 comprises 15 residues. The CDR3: CASSSGTQPHYGYTF. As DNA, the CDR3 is TGTGCCAGCAGCTCGGGCACCCAGCCCCACTATGGCTACACCTTC.

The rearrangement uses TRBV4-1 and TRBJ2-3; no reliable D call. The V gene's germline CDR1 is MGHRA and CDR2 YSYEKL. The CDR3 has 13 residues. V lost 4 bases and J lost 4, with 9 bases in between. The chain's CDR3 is CASSPVGADTQYF. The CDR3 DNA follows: TGCGCCAGCAGCCCGGTTGGGGCAGATACGCAGTATTTT.

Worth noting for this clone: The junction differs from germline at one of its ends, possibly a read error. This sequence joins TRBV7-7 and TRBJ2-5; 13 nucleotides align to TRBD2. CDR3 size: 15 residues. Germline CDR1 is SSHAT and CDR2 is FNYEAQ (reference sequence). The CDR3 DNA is TGTGCTAGCAGCCGGGGACTAGCGGGGCAAGAGACCCAGTACTTC. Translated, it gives CASSRGLAGQETQYF.

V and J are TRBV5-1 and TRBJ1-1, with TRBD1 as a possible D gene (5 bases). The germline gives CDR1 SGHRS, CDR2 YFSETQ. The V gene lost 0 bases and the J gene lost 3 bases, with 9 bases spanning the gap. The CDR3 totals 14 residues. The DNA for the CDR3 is TGCGCCAGCAGCTTGGGGACAACTTACACTGAAGCTTTCTTT. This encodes CASSLGTTYTEAFF.

The CDR3 nucleotides are TGTGCCAGCAGCGGGACAGCGAACACCGGGGAGCTGTTTTTT. This translates into CASSGTANTGELFF. The chain couples TRBV2 to TRBJ2-2; 7 nucleotides line up with TRBD1. This CDR3 region has 14 residues. The germline V gene has CDR1 SNHLY and CDR2 FYNNEI. V shed 6 bases and J 0 bases; nucleotides not matched to a gene: 1. The full variable domain, its missing parts supplied by reference TRBV2 and TRBJ2-2, is EPEVTQTPSHQVTQMGQEVILRCVPISNHLYFYWYRQILGQKVEFLVSFYNNEISEKSEIFDDQFSVERPDGSNFTLKIRSTKLEDSAMYFCASSGTANTGELFFGEGSRLTVL.

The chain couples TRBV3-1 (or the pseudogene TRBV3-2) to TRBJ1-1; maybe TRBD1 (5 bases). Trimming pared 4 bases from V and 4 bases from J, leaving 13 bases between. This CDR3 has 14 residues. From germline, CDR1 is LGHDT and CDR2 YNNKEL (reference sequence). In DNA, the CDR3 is TGTGCCAGCAGCCCCTGGGGGGAGAGCACTGAAGCTTTCTTT. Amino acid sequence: CASSPWGESTEAFF.